A selection of T cell receptor beta chains follows, all from one sample in a study of blood T cell repertoires in COVID-19. Libraries were prepared by immunoSEQ multiplex PCR; TCRdb keeps only in-frame clonotypes and omits some of them. The sample lists 150,000 to 200,000 clones, approximately 88% occurring once. The sequenced sample consisted of PBMCs or T cells enriched from blood (not recorded which). The receptors come from a woman between 55 and 75 years old who had recovered from COVID-19. Both conserved end residues are part of each CDR3. The order of the fields is clone size, D gene, J gene, V gene, CDR3 DNA, CDR3 protein. The D gene is left open where the match is weak. Some rows mark clone size as missing; the rest say once, few, many or name a class of expanded clone.

. TRBD1 TRBJ2-2 TRBV5-8 TGTGCCAGCAGCTTGCTCCGGGACAGGGATTCCGGGGAGCTGTTTTTT CASSLLRDRDSGELFF
. TRBD2 TRBJ2-5 TRBV2 TGTGCCAGCAGTCCGGGACTAGCGGGCCCCGGAGAGACCCAGTACTTC CASSPGLAGPGETQYF
. . TRBJ1-2 TRBV2 TGTGCCAGTGGTCGGGGGGACTATGGCTACACCTTC CASGRGDYGYTF
. . TRBJ2-2 TRBV30 TGTGCCTCATACGCGGGGAGGTACACCGGGGAGCTGTTTTTT CASYAGRYTGELFF
. TRBD2 TRBJ2-7 TRBV28 TGTGCCAGCAGTTTATTACGGACTAGCGGCACCTACGAGCAGTACTTC CASSLLRTSGTYEQYF
. TRBD2 TRBJ2-3 TRBV28 TGTGCCAGCAGGCCGGGACTAGCGGGAGGCGGAGAAGCAGATACGCAGTATTTT CASRPGLAGGGEADTQYF
. TRBD1 TRBJ2-7 TRBV2 TGTGCCAGCAGTGTAGGAACAGGGGGGTGGTACGAGCAGTACTTC CASSVGTGGWYEQYF
. . TRBJ2-5 TRBV2 TGTGCCAGCAGTGTCTGGGGGCACGAGACCCAGTACTTC CASSVWGHETQYF
few . TRBJ1-5 TRBV7-9 TGTGCCAGCAGCTGGGGAACAGGGTCCAATCAGCCCCAGCATTTT CASSWGTGSNQPQHF
. TRBD1 TRBJ2-5 TRBV6-5 TGTGCCAGCAGTTACCTTCAGGGGGCAGAGACCCAGTACTTC CASSYLQGAETQYF
once . TRBJ1-6 TRBV3-1/TRBV3-2 TGTGCCAGCAGCCAAGACTCGACAGTCTATAATTCACCCCTCCACTTT CASSQDSTVYNSPLHF
. TRBD1 TRBJ1-2 TRBV14 TGTGCCAGCAGCCAAGATCACGTGGGACAGGGAATCTATGGCTACACCTTC CASSQDHVGQGIYGYTF
. TRBD1 TRBJ1-1 TRBV5-1 TGCGCCAGCAGCCTCGGACAGGGACATACTGAAGCTTTCTTT CASSLGQGHTEAFF
. . TRBJ1-2 TRBV14 TGTGCCAGCAGCCCACGGTTCCCTCCTAGCTATGGCTACACCTTC CASSPRFPPSYGYTF
once . TRBJ1-1 TRBV27 TGTGCCAGCAGTTTCCGGGGAACTGAAGCTTTCTTT CASSFRGTEAFF
. . TRBJ1-2 TRBV7-2 TGTGCCAGCAGCTATCGTGTGGGGGGGCTGTACTATGGCTACACCTTC CASSYRVGGLYYGYTF
. TRBD1 TRBJ2-7 TRBV13 TGTGCCAGCAGCTTAGAGGGGGCCAGGTACGAGCAGTACTTC CASSLEGARYEQYF
. TRBD1 TRBJ1-2 TRBV6-4 TGTGCCAGCAGGGAGCGACAGGGACAGACTTACTATGGCTACACCTTC CASRERQGQTYYGYTF
. TRBD1 TRBJ1-2 TRBV4-1 TGCGCCAGCAGCCAGGGGGAGGACAGGGGGCACGGCTACACCTTC CASSQGEDRGHGYTF
. . TRBJ2-5 TRBV5-1 TGCGCCAGCACCCGGGGAGGGGGCCAAGAGACCCAGTACTTC CASTRGGGQETQYF
. . TRBJ1-1 TRBV3-1/TRBV3-2 TGTGCCAGCAGCCAAGACAGCAGGGTAACTGAAGCTTTCTTT CASSQDSRVTEAFF
few TRBD1 TRBJ1-1 TRBV5-1 TGCGCCAGCAGCATATCACCGGGACAGGCGGGCACTGAAGCTTTCTTT CASSISPGQAGTEAFF
. TRBD2 TRBJ2-7 TRBV6-5 TGTGCCAGCAGCGTACTAGCGGGAGGGATCGAGCAGTACTTC CASSVLAGGIEQYF
. TRBD2 TRBJ2-1 TRBV3-1/TRBV3-2 TGTGCCAGCAAAGTTAGCGGGAGGCCTGAGAGGGATGAGCAGTTCTTC CASKVSGRPERDEQFF
. . TRBJ2-6 TRBV18 TGTGCCAGCTCACAAGAGTCTGGGGCCAACGTCCTGACTTTC CASSQESGANVLTF
. TRBD1 TRBJ1-2 TRBV2 TGTGCCAGCAGGCCGGGACAGGGCTATGGCTACACCTTC CASRPGQGYGYTF
. . TRBJ1-1 TRBV20-1 TGCAGTGCTCTCAGGGGTTCTGAAGCTTTCTTT CSALRGSEAFF
. . TRBJ1-1 TRBV12-3/TRBV12-4 TGTGCCAGCAGTTTAGGCAGGTTGGAAGCTTTCTTT CASSLGRLEAFF
. . TRBJ2-1 TRBV10-1 TGCGCCAGCACTAACCGACGGGGTGAGCAGTTCTTC CASTNRRGEQFF
. . TRBJ1-2 TRBV5-1 TGCGCCAGCAGCTTGGGAACAGGGTCAGGCTACACCTTC CASSLGTGSGYTF
. . TRBJ2-6 TRBV5-1 TGCGCCAGCAGCAACCGACAGGAAGGGGCCAACGTCCTGACTTTC CASSNRQEGANVLTF
. TRBD1 TRBJ2-1 TRBV15 TGTGCCACCAGCACCACCGGGACAGGGCAATACAATGAGCAGTTCTTC CATSTTGTGQYNEQFF
few TRBD1 TRBJ1-2 TRBV19 TGTGCCAGCAATTTTCCGGACAGGGGGCGGAATGGCTACACCTTC CASNFPDRGRNGYTF
. . TRBJ1-2 TRBV7-9 TGTGCCAGCAGCTTTACCGGGCCCGCCGGGGGCTATGGCTACACCTTC CASSFTGPAGGYGYTF
. TRBD2 TRBJ2-3 TRBV9 TGTGCCAGCAGGGCTAGCGGGTTGGTGACAGATACGCAGTATTTT CASRASGLVTDTQYF
few . TRBJ1-5 TRBV28 TGTGCCAGCAGTTTAGGCGGGGTCCCTTCTCTCAATCAGCCCCAGCATTTT CASSLGGVPSLNQPQHF
. . TRBJ2-3 TRBV7-3 TGTGCCAGCAGCTTAAGCGGGTCTAGCACAGATACGCAGTATTTT CASSLSGSSTDTQYF
. . TRBJ1-6 TRBV3-1/TRBV3-2 TGTGCCAGCAGCCAAGTGGAGGGGCGGGGTTCACCCCTCCACTTT CASSQVEGRGSPLHF
. . TRBJ2-7 TRBV19 TGTGCCAGTAGTACGAACAGGGAGAATGGCCACGAGCAGTACTTC CASSTNRENGHEQYF
. TRBD2 TRBJ2-7 TRBV28 TGTGCCAGCAGTTTCTCAAGCGGGAGGGCCAACGAGCAGTACTTC CASSFSSGRANEQYF
. . TRBJ1-1 TRBV12-3/TRBV12-4 TGTGCCAGCAGTTATTATGAGGGCACTGAAGCTTTCTTT CASSYYEGTEAFF
. . TRBJ2-1 TRBV5-4 TGTGCCAGCAGCAACGGGACCTACAATGAGCAGTTCTTC CASSNGTYNEQFF
. TRBD2 TRBJ2-1 TRBV29-1 TGCAGCGTTAGCGGGGGGGCCTATGAGCAGTTCTTC CSVSGGAYEQFF
. . TRBJ2-5 TRBV2 TGTGCCAGCAGTGGTTCTAGCAGGGAGACCCAGTACTTC CASSGSSRETQYF
. TRBD1 TRBJ2-1 TRBV5-5 TGTGCCAGCTTCCGGACAGGGGGCAATGAGCAGTTCTTC CASFRTGGNEQFF
. TRBD1 TRBJ1-1 TRBV5-4 TGTGCCAGCAGCTTGTCTAGACAGGGGGCGATTGAAGCTTTCTTT CASSLSRQGAIEAFF
once . TRBJ1-1 TRBV6-5 TGTGCCAGCACGCCACAGTCGGAAACTGAAGCTTTCTTT CASTPQSETEAFF
. TRBD1 TRBJ1-1 TRBV20-1 TGCAGTGCCCTGGACAGGGCCCGGGCTTTCTTT CSALDRARAFF
. . TRBJ2-5 TRBV11-2 TGTGCCAGCAGCCCGGCGGTTTTGGGAGGTTCCCAGTACTTC CASSPAVLGGSQYF
. . TRBJ1-6 TRBV5-4 TGTGCCAGCAGCTTGAAGGGCCAGGAGGATAATTCACCCCTCCACTTT CASSLKGQEDNSPLHF
. . TRBJ1-1 TRBV7-8 TGTGCCAGCAGCCCAAAGGTCGGGGGTTTCACTGAAGCTTTCTTT CASSPKVGGFTEAFF
. . TRBJ2-7 TRBV7-2 TGTGCCAGCAGCTTGGGCGGGGGCCCCTACGAGCAGTACTTC CASSLGGGPYEQYF
once . TRBJ2-5 TRBV5-1 TGCGCCAGCAGCTTGACGGGGGGCGAGAAGACCCAGTACTTC CASSLTGGEKTQYF
. TRBD2 TRBJ2-3 TRBV5-1 TGCGCCAGCAGCTTGGTCCCTGCTAGCGGGAGGGCAGATACGCAGTATTTT CASSLVPASGRADTQYF
. . TRBJ2-3 TRBV19 TGTGCCAGTAGTATTACCCCCTACACAGATACGCAGTATTTT CASSITPYTDTQYF
. TRBD1 TRBJ2-7 TRBV30 TGTGCCTGGGGGAAGACAGGGGGCAGCGAGCAGTACTTC CAWGKTGGSEQYF
. TRBD2 TRBJ2-1 TRBV5-1 TGCGCCAGCAGCCAAACGGGACTAGGCTACAATGAGCAGTTCTTC CASSQTGLGYNEQFF
. . TRBJ2-2 TRBV10-3 TGTGCCATCAGTGCGCAGGGGGGGGAGCTGTTTTTT CAISAQGGELFF
. . TRBJ1-2 TRBV5-1 TGCGCCAGCAGCTTGGGCGGCGGCGGCTATGGCTACACCTTC CASSLGGGGYGYTF